This TCR beta chain stems from a study of cytomegalovirus exposure and HLA in healthy donors. Whole-study results and caveats: Roughly even sequencing depth across donors was the assumption behind the presence/absence analyses. Confirmation in vitro established that three CMV-associated chains were specific for CMV antigens.

Unmatched junction bases numbered 8, after V lost 4 bases and J lost 5 bases. The CDR3 length is 15 residues. Germline-derived CDR1 and CDR2 are SGHNT and YYREEE (reference sequence). The PCR contained 60 Vbeta and 13 Jbeta primers. Measured with immunoSEQ multiplex PCR; TCRdb has only the in-frame clones, and not every one. The sample consists of about 130,000 clones, 80% to 90% of them appearing once. Concerning this clone: The antigen remains undetermined.

The sample consisted of PBMCs. The chain links TRBV5-4 to TRBJ2-2; the match to TRBD1 covers 7 bases. This TCR was recovered from a male donor in good health and CMV-seropositive. The CDR3 DNA is TGTGCCAGCAGCAAAGGGGGACAGATAACCGGGGAGCTGTTTTTT. It encodes CASSKGGQITGELFF.